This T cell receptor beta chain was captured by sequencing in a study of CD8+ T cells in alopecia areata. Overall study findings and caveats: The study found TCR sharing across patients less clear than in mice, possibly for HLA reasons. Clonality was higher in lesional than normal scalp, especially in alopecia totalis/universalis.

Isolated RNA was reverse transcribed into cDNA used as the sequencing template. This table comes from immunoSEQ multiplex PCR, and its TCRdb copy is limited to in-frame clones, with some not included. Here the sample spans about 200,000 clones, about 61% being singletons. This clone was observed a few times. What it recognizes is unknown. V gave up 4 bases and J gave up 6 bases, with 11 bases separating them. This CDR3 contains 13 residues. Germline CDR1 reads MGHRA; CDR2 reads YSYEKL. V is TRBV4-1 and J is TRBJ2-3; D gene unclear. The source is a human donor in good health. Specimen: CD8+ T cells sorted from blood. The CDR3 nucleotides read TGCGCCAGCAGCCGCCCCGGCGGCGATACGCAGTATTTT. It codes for CASSRPGGDTQYF.